This TCR beta chain was sequenced for a study of early stage breast cancer tumors. Looking at the study overall: About 8 ER+/PR+/HER2- tumors were invasive ductal; a few were invasive lobular.

Study-level findings and limits: Enriched TCRB sequences shared across patients were mostly commonly generated sequences.

To note about this clone: What it binds is not known.

The V and J ends lost 7 bases and 5 bases respectively, with 26 bases between them. From germline, CDR1 is LNHDA and CDR2 SQIVND (reference sequence). The CDR3 length is 17 residues. Method: immunoSEQ multiplex PCR; TCRdb's copy keeps in-frame clones and lacks some. Among approximately 20,000 clones listed, over 70% were seen once. The chain employs TRBV19 and TRBJ1-1; weak D call: TRBD1 (6 bases). Sequencing input: blood. This sequence originates from a person aged 70 to 80 with breast cancer. The CDR3 region has the DNA TGTGCCAGTACCCTTACTCGGGGGGCCGGTTGGGGGACTGAAGCTTTCTTT. Its protein is CASTLTRGAGWGTEAFF.